The next 16 T cell receptor beta chains were all read from a single sample in a study of shared clonotypes between healthy human individuals. The method was immunoSEQ multiplex PCR; TCRdb's version includes in-frame clones alone and lacks a portion of them. This table has a few million clones, around 95% appearing once. Specimen: naive CD4+ T cells sorted from blood. Specified subset: CD45RA+ positively selected. These receptors all stem from a man aged 18 to 29 in good health.

The V gene is TRBV6-5, the J gene TRBJ2-7, with D perhaps being TRBD1 or TRBD2 (5 bases each). Germline CDR1 is MNHEY and CDR2 is SVGAGI. Trimming left V 6 bases short and J 3 bases short, with 12 bases between. The CDR3 is 13 residues long. The DNA of the CDR3 is TGTGCCAGCAGCAGGGACGGGTACTACGAGCAGTACTTC. Translating gives CASSRDGYYEQYF.

The CDR3 here is CASSTPSRDFSSTDTQYF. DNA of the CDR3: TGTGCCAGCAGTACCCCGTCCCGGGACTTCTCTAGCACAGATACGCAGTATTTT. This chain connects TRBV28 to TRBJ2-3, with TRBD2 as a possible D gene (6 bases). The CDR3 totals 18 residues. Looked up from germline, CDR1 is MDHEN and CDR2 is SYDVKM. Deletions cut 5 bases from V and 0 bases from J, with 21 bases between.

In regard to this clone: Distinct nucleotide sequences in the sample also encode this CDR3. The V gene is TRBV20-1, the J gene TRBJ2-2, with unresolved D. The CDR3 consists of 11 residues. Germline-derived CDR1 and CDR2 are DFQATT and SNEGSKA (reference sequence). The V gene lost 6 bases and the J gene lost 1 base, with 3 bases spanning the gap. CDR3 DNA sequence: TGCAGTGCCTTGAACACCGGGGAGCTGTTTTTT. Translation gives CSALNTGELFF.

The chain couples TRBV4-1 to TRBJ1-6; possibly TRBD1 for D (6 bases). Germline lookup yields CDR1 MGHRA and CDR2 YSYEKL. This CDR3 contains 12 residues. With 2 bases removed from V and 12 bases from J, the gap between germline ends came to 8 bases. The CDR3 sequence: CASSQQQGPLHF. CDR3 nucleotides: TGCGCCAGCAGCCAACAACAGGGACCCCTCCACTTT.

On this clone: Other nucleotide sequences in the sample specify the same CDR3. The rearrangement links TRBV20-1 to TRBJ2-3; a weak D match, TRBD2 (6 bases). V was cut by 3 bases and J by 5 bases, with 6 bases left in between. CDR3 length: 11 amino acids. CDR1 and CDR2 from the germline V gene are DFQATT and SNEGSKA (reference sequence). The CDR3 loop is CSAREGDTQYF. CDR3 DNA: TGCAGTGCTAGGGAGGGAGATACGCAGTATTTT.

This clone was counted once. The CDR3 protein is CASTTSDSAYGYTF. DNA of the CDR3: TGTGCCAGCACAACATCGGATTCTGCTTATGGCTACACCTTC. The rearrangement joins TRBV6-6 to TRBJ1-2; D call uncertain. Germline V gene data show CDR1 as MNHNY and CDR2 as SVGAGI (reference sequence). This CDR3 comprises 14 residues. The V gene lost 7 bases and the J gene lost 5 bases, with 17 bases spanning the gap.

This chain links TRBV2 with TRBJ1-2; no clear D gene. Trimming removed 0 bases from V and 7 bases from J, with 21 bases in between. The CDR3 length is 17 residues. Per germline, CDR1 SNHLY and CDR2 FYNNEI. This CDR3 reads CASSEAGVISVSAGYTF. The CDR3 DNA is TGTGCCAGCAGTGAAGCGGGTGTAATCTCGGTCTCGGCTGGCTACACCTTC.

V gene TRBV19 combines with J gene TRBJ2-7; TRBD1 matches 7 bases. This CDR3 has 14 residues. The J segment lost 1 base and the V segment lost 4 bases, leaving 4 bases of the junction unmatched. Germline CDR1 LNHDA, CDR2 SQIVND (reference sequence). The chain's CDR3 is CASSTGQPSYEQYF. As DNA, the CDR3 is TGTGCCAGTAGTACGGGACAGCCTTCCTACGAGCAGTACTTC.

V gene TRBV4-1 combines with J gene TRBJ1-2; possible D gene TRBD1, 5 bases. Trimming took 2 bases from V and 8 from J, leaving 15 bases between them. Germline V gene data show CDR1 as MGHRA and CDR2 as YSYEKL. CDR3 size: 14 residues. The CDR3 loop reads CASSQPTTGDGYTF. Here the CDR3 DNA reads TGCGCCAGCAGCCAACCGACCACAGGAGACGGCTACACCTTC.

V is TRBV10-3 and J is TRBJ2-6; D assignment may be TRBD1 or TRBD2 (5 bases each). The CDR3 loop spans 16 amino acids. CDR1 is ENHRY, CDR2 SYGVKD, per germline. V was clipped by 6 bases and J by 0 bases, with 12 bases between them. The CDR3 DNA reads TGTGCCATCAGCGAGGGGCCCCTCTCTGGGGCCAACGTCCTGACTTTC. It codes for CAISEGPLSGANVLTF.

The rearrangement joins TRBV7-2 to TRBJ2-2, with D perhaps TRBD2 (5 bases). CDR1 and CDR2 (germline): SGHTA, FQGNSA. The CDR3 consists of 15 residues. The ends were cut back, 5 bases at V and 4 bases at J, with 14 bases in the middle. CDR3 nucleotide sequence: TGTGCCAGCAGCCCGGCGGGCAGCATCACCGGGGAGCTGTTTTTT. This gives the protein CASSPAGSITGELFF. Full variable domain (remainder filled in from reference TRBV7-2 and TRBJ2-2): GAGVSQSPSNKVTEKGKDVELRCDPISGHTALYWYRQSLGQGLEFLIYFQGNSAPDKSGLPSDRFSAERTGGSVSTLTIQRTQQEDSAVYLCASSPAGSITGELFFGEGSRLTVL.

In this sample, this clone turned up once. J is TRBJ2-7 and V is TRBV28; D is perhaps TRBD2 (6 bases). The CDR3 is made up of 14 amino acids. Trimming pared 7 bases from V and 1 base from J, leaving 14 bases between. Germline CDR1 MDHEN, CDR2 SYDVKM. CDR3 sequence: CASNPPGGSYEQYF. Here the CDR3 DNA reads TGTGCCAGCAATCCCCCTGGAGGGTCCTACGAGCAGTACTTC.

This clone turned up a few times. The V and J genes are TRBV11-2 and TRBJ2-7; no firm D call. Per the germline V gene, CDR1 is SGHAT and CDR2 is FQNNGV. CDR3 length equals 14 residues. V was clipped by 3 bases and J by 7 bases, with 16 bases between them. The CDR3 sequence: CASSFTFPLREQYF. CDR3 sequence (DNA): TGTGCCAGCAGCTTTACATTCCCTCTACGAGAGCAGTACTTC.

The chain's CDR3 is CSVDRGLGSTEAFF. The CDR3 coding sequence is TGCAGCGTTGACAGGGGGCTAGGGAGCACTGAAGCTTTCTTT. V is TRBV29-1 and J is TRBJ1-1; TRBD1 agrees at 8 bases. The junction had 7 bases not matched to a gene; V was cut back by 3 bases and J by 4 bases. Looked up from germline, CDR1 is SQVTM and CDR2 is ANQGSEA. CDR3 length: 14 amino acids.

The rearrangement uses TRBV29-1 and TRBJ1-2; D is possibly TRBD1 (6 bases). The germline V gene encodes CDR1 SQVTM and CDR2 ANQGSEA. Trimming removed 4 bases from V and 2 bases from J, with 11 bases in between. CDR3 length equals 13 residues. CDR3 nucleotide sequence: TGCAGCGTTGTCGGGGGCGGGAACTATGGCTACACCTTC. Its protein is CSVVGGGNYGYTF.

The chain combines TRBV5-1 with TRBJ2-7, with 10 bases aligning to TRBD2. V shed 3 bases and J 0 bases; nucleotides not matched to a gene: 0. This CDR3 has 14 amino acids. Germline CDR1 reads SGHRS; CDR2 reads YFSETQ. The CDR3 protein is CASSWTSGSYEQYF. CDR3 bases: TGCGCCAGCAGCTGGACTAGCGGCTCCTACGAGCAGTACTTC.